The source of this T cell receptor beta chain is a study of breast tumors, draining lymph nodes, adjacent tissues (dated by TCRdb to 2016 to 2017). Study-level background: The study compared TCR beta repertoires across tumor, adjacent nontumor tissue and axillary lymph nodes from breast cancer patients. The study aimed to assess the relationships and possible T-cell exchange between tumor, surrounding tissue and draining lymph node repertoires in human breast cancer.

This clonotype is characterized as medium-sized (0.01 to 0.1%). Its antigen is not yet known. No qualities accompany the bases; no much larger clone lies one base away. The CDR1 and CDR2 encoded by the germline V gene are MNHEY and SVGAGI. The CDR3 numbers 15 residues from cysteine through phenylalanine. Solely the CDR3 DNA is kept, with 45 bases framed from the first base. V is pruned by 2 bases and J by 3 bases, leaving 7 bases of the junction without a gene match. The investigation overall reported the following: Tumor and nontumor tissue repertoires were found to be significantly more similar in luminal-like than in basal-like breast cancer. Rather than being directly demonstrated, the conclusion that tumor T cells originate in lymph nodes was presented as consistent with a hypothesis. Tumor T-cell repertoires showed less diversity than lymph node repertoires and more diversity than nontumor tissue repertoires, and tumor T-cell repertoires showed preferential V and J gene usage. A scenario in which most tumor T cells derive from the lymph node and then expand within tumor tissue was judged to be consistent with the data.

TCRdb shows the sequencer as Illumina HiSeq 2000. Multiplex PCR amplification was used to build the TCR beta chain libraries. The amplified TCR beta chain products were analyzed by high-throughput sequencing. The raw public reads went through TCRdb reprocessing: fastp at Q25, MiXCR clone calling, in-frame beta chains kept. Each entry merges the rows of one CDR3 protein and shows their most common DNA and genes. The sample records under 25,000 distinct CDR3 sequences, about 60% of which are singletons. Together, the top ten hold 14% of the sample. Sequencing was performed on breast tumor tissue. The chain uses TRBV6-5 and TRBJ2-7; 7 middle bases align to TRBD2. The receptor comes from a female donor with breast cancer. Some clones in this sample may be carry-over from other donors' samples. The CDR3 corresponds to CASSYMAGRVYEQYF. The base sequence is TGTGCCAGCAGTTACATGGCGGGGAGGGTCTACGAGCAGTACTTC.